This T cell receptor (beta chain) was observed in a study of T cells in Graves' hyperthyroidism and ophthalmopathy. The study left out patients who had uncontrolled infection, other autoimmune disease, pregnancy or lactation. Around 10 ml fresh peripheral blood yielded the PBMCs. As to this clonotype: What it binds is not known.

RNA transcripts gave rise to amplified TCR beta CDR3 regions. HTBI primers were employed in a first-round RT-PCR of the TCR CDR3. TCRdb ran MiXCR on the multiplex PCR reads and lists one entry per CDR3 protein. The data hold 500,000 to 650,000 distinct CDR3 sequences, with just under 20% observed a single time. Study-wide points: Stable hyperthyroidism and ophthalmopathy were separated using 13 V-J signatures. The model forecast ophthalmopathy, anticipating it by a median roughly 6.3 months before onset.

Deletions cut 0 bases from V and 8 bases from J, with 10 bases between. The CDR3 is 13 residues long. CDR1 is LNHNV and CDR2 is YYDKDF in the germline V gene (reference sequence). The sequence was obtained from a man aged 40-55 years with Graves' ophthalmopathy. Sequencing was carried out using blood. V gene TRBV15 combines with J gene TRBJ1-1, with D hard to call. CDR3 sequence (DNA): TGTGCCACCAGCAGAGAGTTTTCCTTAGAAGCTTTCTTT. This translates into CATSREFSLEAFF.